The rows below give T cell receptor beta chains drawn from one sample of a study of CD8+ T cells in alopecia areata. Using immunoSEQ multiplex PCR, the repertoire was profiled, and TCRdb retains in-frame clones only, with some absent. The table lists 90,000 to 130,000 clones, approximately 63% of them singletons. Sequencing was performed on CD8+ T cells sorted from blood. The receptors originated from a human donor in good health. CDR3s include the opening cysteine and the closing phenylalanine or tryptophan. The D gene is left open where the match is weak. Some rows mark clone size as missing; the rest say once, few, many or name a class of expanded clone.

D gene	V gene	J gene	clone size	CDR3 protein	CDR3 DNA
-	TRBV2	TRBJ2-1	-	CASSETGIHEQFF	TGTGCCAGCAGTGAGACAGGCATCCATGAGCAGTTCTTC
-	TRBV7-9	TRBJ2-4	-	CASSLAHSGTVHIQYF	TGTGCCAGCAGCTTAGCGCATTCCGGGACGGTCCACATTCAGTACTTC
-	TRBV4-3	TRBJ2-7	few	CASSQDAGRSYEQYF	TGCGCCAGCAGCCAAGATGCAGGGCGTTCCTACGAGCAGTACTTC
-	TRBV7-9	TRBJ1-1	-	CASSLGGGSTEAFF	TGTGCCAGCAGCTTAGGCGGAGGATCCACTGAAGCTTTCTTT
-	TRBV29-1	TRBJ2-2	-	CSVEAGPTTGELFF	TGCAGCGTTGAAGCGGGTCCGACCACCGGGGAGCTGTTTTTT
TRBD2	TRBV9	TRBJ2-1	-	CASSVWGGSYNEQFF	TGTGCCAGCAGCGTTTGGGGGGGCTCCTACAATGAGCAGTTCTTC
-	TRBV27	TRBJ2-3	-	CASSLRVTDTQYF	TGTGCCAGCAGTTTGAGGGTCACAGATACGCAGTATTTT
-	TRBV7-2	TRBJ2-7	-	CASSLGVTVSYEQYF	TGTGCCAGCAGCTTAGGGGTGACAGTCTCCTACGAGCAGTACTTC
-	TRBV30	TRBJ1-1	once	CAWSLMNTEAFF	TGTGCCTGGAGCTTAATGAACACTGAAGCTTTCTTT
-	TRBV29-1	TRBJ2-7	-	CSVVLRGNHEQYF	TGCAGCGTTGTTCTCCGGGGGAACCACGAGCAGTACTTC
-	TRBV6-5	TRBJ2-3	few	CASSSGQFDADTQYF	TGTGCCAGCAGTTCCGGTCAGTTCGACGCAGATACGCAGTATTTT
-	TRBV11-2	TRBJ1-1	few	CASSYRPGEAFF	TGTGCCAGCAGTTACCGGCCGGGTGAAGCTTTCTTT
TRBD1	TRBV15	TRBJ2-1	-	CATSSDDRVYNEQFF	TGTGCCACCAGCAGTGACGACAGGGTCTACAATGAGCAGTTCTTC
-	TRBV27	TRBJ1-2	-	CASSLSSGYGYTF	TGTGCCAGCAGTTTATCGTCAGGGTATGGCTACACCTTC
-	TRBV28	TRBJ1-1	many	CASSLTANREGSTEAFF	TGTGCCAGCAGTCTGACCGCTAACAGGGAGGGGAGCACTGAAGCTTTCTTT
-	TRBV7-8	TRBJ1-6	few	CASSPRGGSTYNSPLHF	TGTGCCAGCAGCCCTCGGGGAGGGAGCACCTATAATTCACCCCTCCACTTT
-	TRBV9	TRBJ1-5	-	CASSVGDRSNQPQHF	TGTGCCAGCAGCGTAGGCGACAGAAGCAATCAGCCCCAGCATTTT
TRBD1	TRBV7-9	TRBJ1-1	once	CASSLVQGAMNTEAFF	TGTGCCAGCAGCTTAGTACAGGGGGCCATGAACACTGAAGCTTTCTTT
-	TRBV29-1	TRBJ1-2	-	CSVVRDLNYGYTF	TGCAGCGTTGTTAGAGATCTTAACTATGGCTACACCTTC
-	TRBV29-1	TRBJ2-2	-	CSVWDLGGPENGELFF	TGCAGCGTTTGGGACCTCGGGGGGCCGGAGAACGGGGAGCTGTTTTTT
-	TRBV20-1	TRBJ1-1	-	CSASLNTEAFF	TGCAGTGCTAGTTTGAACACTGAAGCTTTCTTT
TRBD1	TRBV6-5	TRBJ1-2	-	CASTGQDNYGYTF	TGTGCCAGCACTGGACAGGACAACTATGGCTACACCTTC
TRBD2	TRBV25-1	TRBJ2-7	-	CASSAIQRGLNSYEQYF	TGTGCCAGCAGTGCGATCCAGCGGGGGCTAAACTCCTACGAGCAGTACTTC
-	TRBV9	TRBJ2-2	few	CASSVTGAGELFF	TGTGCCAGCAGCGTGACCGGGGCCGGGGAGCTGTTTTTT
TRBD1	TRBV19	TRBJ2-5	-	CASSPWTGKQETQYF	TGTGCCAGTAGTCCCTGGACAGGGAAGCAAGAGACCCAGTACTTC
TRBD1	TRBV13	TRBJ2-1	-	CASSSRTGRNEQFF	TGTGCCAGCAGCTCCCGGACAGGGCGCAATGAGCAGTTCTTC